This T cell receptor beta chain was obtained from a study of high-grade serous ovarian cancer treatment subgroups. Background on the study: Samples averaged roughly 15,000 reads and around 7,000 unique TCR beta rearrangements.

This clone was picked up a small number of times. Some clones are missing from TCRdb's copy, which holds only in-frame ones; the method was immunoSEQ multiplex PCR. The repertoire holds 11,000 or so clones, with about four fifths as singletons. Tumor samples were taken before definitive surgery or chemotherapy. The germline gives CDR1 SGHDT, CDR2 YYEEEE. The V gene end was trimmed by 2 bases and the J gene end by 2 bases; junction bases not matched to a gene: 8. This CDR3 is 16 amino acids long. The sequence came from a human donor with high-grade serous ovarian cancer. The chain couples TRBV5-6 to TRBJ1-1, with 8 bases fitting TRBD1. Sequencing was performed on tumor tissue. The CDR3 spells CASSFRLDRANTEAFF. DNA for the CDR3: TGTGCCAGCAGCTTTCGACTGGACAGGGCCAACACTGAAGCTTTCTTT. The complete variable domain, with remaining parts taken from reference TRBV5-6 and TRBJ1-1, reads DAGVTQSPTHLIKTRGQQVTLRCSPKSGHDTVSWYQQALGQGPQFIFQYYEEEERQRGNFPDRFSGHQFPNYSSELNVNALLLGDSALYLCASSFRLDRANTEAFFGQGTRLTVV.